These 16 T cell receptor beta chains were sequenced from one sample in a study of blood T cell repertoires in COVID-19. Method: immunoSEQ multiplex PCR; TCRdb's copy keeps in-frame clones and lacks some. Of about 100,000 clones detected, roughly 85% appear once; the ten largest clones hold 3.8%. Sequencing was done on a sample of peripheral blood. The receptors here all came from a man in his 60s with acute or convalescent COVID-19.

This rearrangement joins TRBV2 to TRBJ2-3, with D perhaps TRBD2 (6 bases). This CDR3 has 14 amino acids. CDR1 is SNHLY, CDR2 FYNNEI, per germline. V was shortened by 6 bases and J by 0 bases, with 10 bases between the two germline ends. CDR3 amino acids: CASRLATSTDTQYF. Written as DNA, the CDR3 is TGTGCCAGCAGACTAGCAACTAGCACAGATACGCAGTATTTT.

The chain combines TRBV6-6 with TRBJ2-5; tentatively, D is TRBD1 (6 bases). V lost 2 bases and J lost 2, with 12 bases in between. The CDR3 contains 15 residues. Germline V gives CDR1 MNHNY, CDR2 SVGAGI (reference sequence). The CDR3 is CASSYPTGTQETQYF. The DNA of the CDR3 is TGTGCCAGCAGTTACCCGACAGGAACTCAAGAGACCCAGTACTTC.

The chain links TRBV3-1 (or the pseudogene TRBV3-2) to TRBJ2-1; D possibly corresponds to TRBD1 (6 bases). The CDR3 totals 14 residues. The V and J ends lost 4 bases and 4 bases respectively, with 11 bases between them. Germline assignment: CDR1 LGHDT and CDR2 YNNKEL (reference sequence). CDR3 residues: CASSPPDRYNEQFF. As DNA, the CDR3 is TGTGCCAGCAGCCCCCCGGACAGATACAATGAGCAGTTCTTC.

This sequence joins TRBV7-2 and TRBJ2-5; 11 nucleotides line up with TRBD2. CDR3 length: 16 residues. Germline trimming cut 3 bases from V and 1 base from J; bases unmatched to any gene: 4. CDR1 SGHTA and CDR2 FQGNSA come from the germline V gene. CDR3 in amino acids: CASSFPGTSGQETQYF. In DNA, the CDR3 is TGTGCCAGCAGCTTCCCCGGGACTAGCGGCCAAGAGACCCAGTACTTC.

CDR3 loop: CASSAYLAGGYNEQFF. The DNA of the CDR3 is TGTGCCAGCAGCGCATATTTAGCGGGGGGCTACAATGAGCAGTTCTTC. The gene calls are TRBV9 and TRBJ2-1, with 10 bases fitting TRBD2. The CDR3 runs to 16 residues. The germline V gene encodes CDR1 SGDLS and CDR2 YYNGEE. V lost 3 bases and J lost 3; bases outside the gene matches: 6.

V is TRBV5-1 and J is TRBJ2-1; a weak D match, TRBD2 (5 bases). CDR1 and CDR2 (germline): SGHRS, YFSETQ. V lost 0 bases to trimming and J lost 9 bases, with 7 bases between them. This CDR3 is built from 12 residues. The DNA of the CDR3 is TGCGCCAGCAGCTTGGGGGCGGGTGAGCAGTTCTTC. Its protein is CASSLGAGEQFF. The whole variable domain, filled in from reference TRBV5-1 and TRBJ2-1, reads KAGVTQTPRYLIKTRGQQVTLSCSPISGHRSVSWYQQTPGQGLQFLFEYFSETQRNKGNFPGRFSGRQFSNSRSEMNVSTLELGDSALYLCASSLGAGEQFFGPGTRLTVL.

V and J are TRBV5-1 and TRBJ2-2; D unresolved. The CDR3 extends over 15 amino acids. V was shortened by 1 base and J by 2 bases, with 9 bases between the two germline ends. From germline, CDR1 is SGHRS and CDR2 YFSETQ. In nucleotides, the CDR3 is TGCGCCAGCAGCTTGACGGCGGTTAACACCGGGGAGCTGTTTTTT. Protein sequence: CASSLTAVNTGELFF.

The chain links TRBV29-1 to TRBJ2-5; 8 bases align to TRBD1. Per germline, CDR1 SQVTM and CDR2 ANQGSEA. The CDR3 extends over 13 amino acids. With V trimmed by 6 bases and J by 4 bases, 7 bases remained unmatched. CDR3 amino acids: CSVGGQGGETQYF. The CDR3 DNA reads as TGCAGCGTGGGAGGACAGGGCGGAGAGACCCAGTACTTC.

This chain joins TRBV4-2 and TRBJ1-5, with D hard to call. The CDR3 is made up of 14 amino acids. The V gene lost 5 bases and the J gene lost 3 bases, with 11 bases spanning the gap. CDR1 is LGHNA and CDR2 is YNFKEQ in the germline V gene. The CDR3 is CASSSERFNQPQHF. The CDR3 DNA sequence: TGTGCCAGCAGCTCAGAGCGTTTCAATCAGCCCCAGCATTTT.

This chain connects TRBV4-1 to TRBJ1-5, with D maybe TRBD1 (5 bases). Trimming cost V 5 bases and J 2 bases, with 13 bases left between them. CDR3 size: 15 residues. Germline CDR1 reads MGHRA; CDR2 reads YSYEKL. CDR3 coding DNA: TGCGCCAGCAGCAAACAGGCCGTCGGCAATCAGCCCCAGCATTTT. This gives the protein CASSKQAVGNQPQHF.

The CDR3: CASSSDRDSNQPQHF. The DNA for the CDR3 is TGTGCCAGCAGTTCAGACAGGGACAGCAATCAGCCCCAGCATTTT. The V and J genes are TRBV27 and TRBJ1-5; 7 positions agree with TRBD1. Unmatched junction bases numbered 4, after V lost 4 bases and J lost 1 base. Germline values: CDR1 MNHEY, CDR2 SMNVEV (reference sequence). The CDR3 loop spans 15 amino acids.

The CDR3 loop reads CASSSPGQGAGGNTIYF. CDR3 nucleotide sequence: TGTGCCAGCAGTTCGCCGGGACAGGGGGCGGGTGGAAACACCATATATTTT. The genes are TRBV2 and TRBJ1-3; 12 bases fit TRBD1. Per the germline V gene, CDR1 is SNHLY and CDR2 is FYNNEI. This CDR3 has 17 amino acids. The V and J ends lost 5 bases and 3 bases, in that order; junction bases with no gene match: 8.

This chain joins TRBV5-5 and TRBJ1-4; weak D call: TRBD1 (6 bases). CDR1 is SGHKS and CDR2 is YYEKEE in the germline V gene (reference sequence). The CDR3 runs to 15 residues. V dropped 4 bases and J dropped 4 bases, with 14 bases sitting between them. CDR3 protein: CASSRQGQFNEKLFF. CDR3 sequence (DNA): TGTGCCAGCAGCCGGCAGGGGCAGTTTAATGAAAAACTGTTTTTT.

This clone occurred once. Germline and junction disagree at one end, which may indicate a read error. J is TRBJ1-4 and V is TRBV30; 7 bases agree with TRBD1. This CDR3 comprises 15 residues. The V gene's germline CDR1 is GTSNPN and CDR2 SVGIG (reference sequence). The CDR3 reads CAWSVRQGRMKKLFF. The CDR3 nucleotides are TGTGCCTGGAGTGTTCGACAGGGTCGAATGAAAAAGCTGTTTTTT. Together with reference TRBV30 and TRBJ1-4, the CDR3 gives the full variable domain: SQTIHQWPATLVQPVGSPLSLECTVEGTSNPNLYWYRQAAGRGLQLLFYSVGIGQISSEVPQNLSASRPQDRQFILSSKKLLLSDSGFYLCAWSVRQGRMKKLFFGSGTQLSVL.

This chain uses TRBV5-1 with TRBJ2-1, with 12 bases matching TRBD2. The CDR3 contains 17 residues. J was trimmed by 6 bases and V by 0 bases; bases with no gene match: 7. Per germline, CDR1 SGHRS and CDR2 YFSETQ. As DNA, the CDR3 is TGCGCCAGCAGCTTGGCTCCGACTAGCGGGAGCCCCAATGAGCAGTTCTTC. Translating gives CASSLAPTSGSPNEQFF.

The V and J genes are TRBV7-8 and TRBJ1-2, with 9 bases identical to TRBD1. This CDR3 is 13 amino acids long. V shed 4 bases, J shed 8 bases, and the junction held 5 bases outside the gene matches. CDR1 and CDR2 from the germline V gene are SGHVS and FQNEAQ. The CDR3 spells CASSSGTGFGYTF. CDR3 in DNA: TGTGCCAGCAGCTCCGGGACAGGGTTCGGCTACACCTTC. Together with reference TRBV7-8 and TRBJ1-2, the CDR3 gives the full variable domain: GAGVSQSPRYKVAKRGQDVALRCDPISGHVSLFWYQQALGQGPEFLTYFQNEAQLDKSGLPSDRFFAERPEGSVSTLKIQRTQQEDSAVYLCASSSGTGFGYTFGSGTRLTVV.